This T cell receptor beta chain was obtained from a study of PD-L1 blockade in urothelial cancer. The overall study: The number of prior chemotherapy regimens per patient was 0 to 3.

Germline V lookup: CDR1 MNHEY, CDR2 SVGAGI. There are 12 residues in the CDR3. Trimming took off 4 bases at V and 7 bases at J, with 8 bases between the two ends. The table came from immunoSEQ multiplex PCR; TCRdb's copy has only in-frame clones and leaves some out. The sample contains 100,000 or so clones, approximately 85% of which appear only once. Sample: PBMCs, taken around atezolizumab (anti-PD-L1) treatment. The sequence was obtained from a man aged 45-65 years with urothelial cancer. This sequence joins TRBV6-5 and TRBJ1-5, with D hard to call. CDR3: CASSSGGQPQHF. The DNA for the CDR3 is TGTGCCAGCAGTTCAGGAGGGCAGCCCCAGCATTTT.